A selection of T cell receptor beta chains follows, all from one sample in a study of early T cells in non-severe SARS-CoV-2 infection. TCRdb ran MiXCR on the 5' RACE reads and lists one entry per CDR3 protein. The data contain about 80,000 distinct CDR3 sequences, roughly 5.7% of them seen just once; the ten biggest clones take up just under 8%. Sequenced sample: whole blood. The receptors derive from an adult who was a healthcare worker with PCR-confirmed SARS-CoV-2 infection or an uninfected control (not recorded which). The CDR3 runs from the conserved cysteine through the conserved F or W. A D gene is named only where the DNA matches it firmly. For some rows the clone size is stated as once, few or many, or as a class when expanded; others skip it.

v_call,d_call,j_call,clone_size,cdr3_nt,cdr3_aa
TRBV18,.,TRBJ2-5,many,TGTGCCAGCTCACCAACGCTATACCAAGAGACCCAGTACTTC,CASSPTLYQETQYF
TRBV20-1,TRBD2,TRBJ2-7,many,TGCAGTGCTAGGGACCCGGGGGGCTACGAGCAGTACTTC,CSARDPGGYEQYF
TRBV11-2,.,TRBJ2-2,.,TGTGCCAGCAGCTTAATGGGAAACATAAACACCGGGGAGCTGTTTTTT,CASSLMGNINTGELFF
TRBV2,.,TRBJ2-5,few,TGTGCCAGCAGCAAGGAGGGAGCCCGGGTTTCCCAGTACTTC,CASSKEGARVSQYF
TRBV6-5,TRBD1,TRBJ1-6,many,TGTGCCAGCAGTTACTCGACAGGGCCGGGGGCCCTCCACTTT,CASSYSTGPGALHF
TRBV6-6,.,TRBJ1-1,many,TGTGCCAGCAGTCCGAAGACAGTGAACACTGAAGCTTTCTTT,CASSPKTVNTEAFF
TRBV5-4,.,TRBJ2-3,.,TGTGCCAGCAGTCGAGGACGGATCACAGATACGCAGTATTTT,CASSRGRITDTQYF
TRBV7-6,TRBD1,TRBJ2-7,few,TGTGCCAGCAGCTTATCGTCGGGAAGGACAGGGTACGAGCAGTACTTC,CASSLSSGRTGYEQYF
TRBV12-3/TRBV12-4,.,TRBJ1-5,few,TGTGCCAGCAGTTTAAGGATGTCAGACCTCAGCAATCAGCCCCAGCATTTT,CASSLRMSDLSNQPQHF
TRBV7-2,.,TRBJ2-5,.,TGTGCCAGCAGCCGTCAATCGGGCGGGGAGACCCAGTACTTC,CASSRQSGGETQYF
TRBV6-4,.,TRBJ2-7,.,TGTGCCAGTCGGGAGCCCTCCTACGAGCAGTACTTC,CASREPSYEQYF
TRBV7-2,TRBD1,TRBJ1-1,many,TGTGCCAGCAGCTACGGACAGGGGCGAGCTTTCTTT,CASSYGQGRAFF
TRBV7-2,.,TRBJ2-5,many,TGTGCCAGCAGCCGTGGGGGACTGTTAGAGACCCAGTACTTC,CASSRGGLLETQYF
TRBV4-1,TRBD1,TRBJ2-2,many,TGCGCCAGCAGCCGAGAGACAGGGGGCTATTTGGGGGAGCTGTTTTTT,CASSRETGGYLGELFF
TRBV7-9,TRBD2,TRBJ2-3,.,TGTGCCAGCAGCTTTGGACTAGCGGTCGCGGATACGCAGTATTTT,CASSFGLAVADTQYF
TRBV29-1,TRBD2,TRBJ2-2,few,TGCAGCGTTAAGGCTAGCGGGAGGGGGGAGCTGTTTTTT,CSVKASGRGELFF
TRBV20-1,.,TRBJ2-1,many,TGCAGTGCTAGAGATCATAAGGTGATCTCCTACAATGAGCAGTTCTTC,CSARDHKVISYNEQFF
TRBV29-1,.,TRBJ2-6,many,TGCAGCGTTAGGACAGATGGGGCCAACGTCCTGACTTTC,CSVRTDGANVLTF
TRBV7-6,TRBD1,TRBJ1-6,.,TGTGCCAGCAGCCCAGCACCGGGGGGACAGGGGTCACCCCTCCACTTT,CASSPAPGGQGSPLHF
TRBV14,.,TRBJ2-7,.,TGTGCCAGCAGCCAAACAGGACCCTCCTACGAGCAGTACTTC,CASSQTGPSYEQYF
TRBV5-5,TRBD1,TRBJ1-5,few,TGTGCCAGCAGCATGACAGGGGGCGATCAGCCCCAGCATTTT,CASSMTGGDQPQHF
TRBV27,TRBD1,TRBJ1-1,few,TGTGCCAGCAGTTTACGCCCGACAGGGTACATGAACACTGAAGCTTTCTTT,CASSLRPTGYMNTEAFF
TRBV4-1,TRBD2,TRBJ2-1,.,TGCGCCAGCAGCCAAGTCGCCCGGGCTAGCGGGAAATACAATGAGCAGTTCTTC,CASSQVARASGKYNEQFF
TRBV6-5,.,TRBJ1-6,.,TGTGCCAGCAGTTACTCGATCGGGGGATCCTCCTATAATTCACCCCTCCACTTT,CASSYSIGGSSYNSPLHF
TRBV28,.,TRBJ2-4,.,TGTGCCAGCAGTTTGCTCCGGGACGTGGGAGCCAAAAACATTCAGTACTTC,CASSLLRDVGAKNIQYF
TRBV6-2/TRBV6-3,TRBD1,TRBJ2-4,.,TGTGCCAGCAGCCCGTCGGGGACAGGGGTAGCCAAAAACATTCAGTACTTC,CASSPSGTGVAKNIQYF
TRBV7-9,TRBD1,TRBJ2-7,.,TGTGCCAGCAGCTCTGGGACAGGGGGTAATATATACGAGCAGTACTTC,CASSSGTGGNIYEQYF
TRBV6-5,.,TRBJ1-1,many,TGTGCCAGCAGTTACGATCGGGGCCGAGGGGCTTTCTTT,CASSYDRGRGAFF
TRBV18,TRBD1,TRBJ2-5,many,TGTGCCAGCTCGAAGACAGGGCCGCAAGAGACCCAGTACTTC,CASSKTGPQETQYF
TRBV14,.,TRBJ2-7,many,TGTGCCAGCAGCCAACACCCCTTCTCCTACGAGCAGTACTTC,CASSQHPFSYEQYF
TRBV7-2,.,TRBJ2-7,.,TGTGCCAGCAGCTTTTCGGGGGGCATCAGGACGGCGAGCTCCTACGAGCAGTACTTC,CASSFSGGIRTASSYEQYF
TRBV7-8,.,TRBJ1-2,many,TGTGCCAGCAGCGTCACGTCAACTAACTATGGCTACACCTTC,CASSVTSTNYGYTF
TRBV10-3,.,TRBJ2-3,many,TGTGCCATCAGTGCCACTTCCCTCACAGATACGCAGTATTTT,CAISATSLTDTQYF
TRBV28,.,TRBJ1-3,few,TGTGCCAGCAGTTTATCAGGAGGAAACACCATATATTTT,CASSLSGGNTIYF
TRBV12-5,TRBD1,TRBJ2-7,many,TGTGCTAGTGGTTTGGGAGGGGGCGTTTACGAGCAGTACTTC,CASGLGGGVYEQYF
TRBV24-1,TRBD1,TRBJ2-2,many,TGTGCCACCAGTGACACGCGACAGGGTTGGACCGGGGAGCTGTTTTTT,CATSDTRQGWTGELFF
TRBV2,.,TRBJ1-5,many,TGTGCCAGCACCGACAACGGAGGGAATCAGCCCCAGCATTTT,CASTDNGGNQPQHF
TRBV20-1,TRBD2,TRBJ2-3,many,TGCAGTGCAGAATGGAACTCTCGGGAGGGCCTAGCAGATACGCAGTATTTT,CSAEWNSREGLADTQYF
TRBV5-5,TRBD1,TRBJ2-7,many,TGTGCCAGCAGCTTGGGACAGGGGGCAACAGGGCAGTACTTC,CASSLGQGATGQYF
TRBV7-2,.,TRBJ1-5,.,TGTGCCAGCAGCTCGGCTACCGGCAATCAGCCCCAGCATTTT,CASSSATGNQPQHF
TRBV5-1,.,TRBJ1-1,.,TGCGCCAGCAGCCCGGACAGTATCACTGAAGCTTTCTTT,CASSPDSITEAFF
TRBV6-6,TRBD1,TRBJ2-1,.,TGTGCCAGCAGTTACTCGAACAGGGGCAATGAGCAGTTCTTC,CASSYSNRGNEQFF
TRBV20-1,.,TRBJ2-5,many,TGCAGTGCTACCGGGACTCAAGAGACCCAGTACTTC,CSATGTQETQYF